This is a list of T cell receptor beta chains from one sample in a study of identifying expanded T cells in peripheral blood. The protocol was immunoSEQ multiplex PCR, while the TCRdb copy is restricted to in-frame clones and leaves out a portion. The sample includes about 78,000 clones, around four fifths of them seen just once. The sample comprised blood. Receptors were obtained from a person between 18 and 75 years old in good health. The CDR3 runs from the conserved cysteine through the conserved F or W. D genes are given only for firm matches. Only some rows state a clone size, as once, few, many or a class for expanded clones.

j_call | v_call | clone_size | d_call | cdr3_nt | cdr3_aa
TRBJ1-2 | TRBV6-5 | NA | NA | TGTGCCAGCAGTTACTCCGGGGGGGAAGGCTATGGCTACACCTTC | CASSYSGGEGYGYTF
TRBJ2-5 | TRBV28 | NA | NA | TGTGCCAGCAGTTTCCCGGGTCTCGAGACCCAGTACTTC | CASSFPGLETQYF
TRBJ2-1 | TRBV7-2 | NA | NA | TGTGCCAGCAGAAGACAGGAGGACAATGAGCAGTTCTTC | CASRRQEDNEQFF
TRBJ2-7 | TRBV28 | NA | TRBD1 | TGTGCCAGCAGTACCCGGGACAGGGGGCTAGACGAGCAGTACTTC | CASSTRDRGLDEQYF
TRBJ2-2 | TRBV10-1 | NA | TRBD1 | TGCGCCAGTCCGATAGTGGACAGGGGAACGACCGGGGAGCTGTTTTTT | CASPIVDRGTTGELFF
TRBJ1-1 | TRBV11-2 | NA | TRBD1 | TGTGCCAGCAGCCTGACAGGGAGGGACACTGAAGCTTTCTTT | CASSLTGRDTEAFF
TRBJ2-1 | TRBV6-5 | NA | TRBD1 | TGTGCCAGCAGTTACTACGGACAGGGTCACAATGAGCAGTTCTTC | CASSYYGQGHNEQFF
TRBJ2-1 | TRBV11-3 | NA | NA | TGTGCCAGCAGCTTACCCCTAGGCAATGAGCAGTTCTTC | CASSLPLGNEQFF
TRBJ2-1 | TRBV19 | NA | TRBD2 | TGTGCCAGTAGTATCTTGACTAGCGGGAGCTTGGACAATGAGCAGTTCTTC | CASSILTSGSLDNEQFF
TRBJ2-7 | TRBV5-1 | NA | NA | TGCGCCAGCAGCCTAAAGCAGGGGCTCAGGTTCGCCGAGCAGTACTTC | CASSLKQGLRFAEQYF
TRBJ2-1 | TRBV9 | NA | TRBD2 | TGTGCCAGCAGCGTAGGGACTGGCGGGAGATCGAATGAGCAGTTCTTC | CASSVGTGGRSNEQFF
TRBJ2-5 | TRBV7-2 | NA | NA | TGTGCCAGCAGCTTAAGGGGTTTGGGGGCCCAAGAGACCCAGTACTTC | CASSLRGLGAQETQYF
TRBJ2-7 | TRBV7-2 | NA | NA | TGTGCCAGCAGCTTAGCGGTAGCGTACTCTCACGAGCAGTACTTC | CASSLAVAYSHEQYF
TRBJ2-7 | TRBV27 | NA | TRBD1 | TGTGCCAGCAGCCCTTACAGGGGGACAGCCTCCTACGAGCAGTACTTC | CASSPYRGTASYEQYF
TRBJ2-2 | TRBV28 | NA | NA | TGTGCCAGCAGTAGACATAACACCGGGGAGCTGTTTTTT | CASSRHNTGELFF
TRBJ2-7 | TRBV27 | NA | TRBD2 | TGTGCCAGCAGTTTAACGGGAGGGCCGGGATACGAGCAGTACTTC | CASSLTGGPGYEQYF
TRBJ1-2 | TRBV7-9 | once | TRBD1 | TGTGCCAGCAGCTTAGGGACAGGAGGAAACTATGGCTACACCTTC | CASSLGTGGNYGYTF
TRBJ2-1 | TRBV28 | NA | TRBD2 | TGTGCCATCCATAAGCGGGAGGGCCGCTATGAGCAGTTCTTC | CAIHKREGRYEQFF